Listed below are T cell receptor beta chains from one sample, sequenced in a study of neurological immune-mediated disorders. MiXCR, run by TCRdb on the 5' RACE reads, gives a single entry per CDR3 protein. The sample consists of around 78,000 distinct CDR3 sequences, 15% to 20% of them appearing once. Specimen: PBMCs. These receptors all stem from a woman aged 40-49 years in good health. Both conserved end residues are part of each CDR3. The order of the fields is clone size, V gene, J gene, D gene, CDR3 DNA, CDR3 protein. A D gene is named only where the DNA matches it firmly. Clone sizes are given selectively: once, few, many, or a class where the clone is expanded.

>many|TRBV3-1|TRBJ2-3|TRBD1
TGTGCCAGCAGCCCCGGGACAGTGGCAGATACGCAGTATTTT
CASSPGTVADTQYF
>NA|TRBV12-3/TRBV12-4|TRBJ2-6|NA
TGTGCCAGCACCCACCGTCGGGGGGCCAACGTCCTGACTTTC
CASTHRRGANVLTF
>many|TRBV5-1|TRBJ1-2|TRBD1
TGCGCCAGCAGCTCCCGGGACAGGGGACTTAGCGACTATGGCTACACCTTC
CASSSRDRGLSDYGYTF
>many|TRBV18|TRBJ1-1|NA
TGTGCCAGCTCACCCTCGATCGGGGAGGAGGCTTTCTTT
CASSPSIGEEAFF
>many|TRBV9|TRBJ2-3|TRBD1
TGTGCCAGCAGCGTAGCCTCCGGGGACAGGGGCACAGATACGCAGTATTTT
CASSVASGDRGTDTQYF
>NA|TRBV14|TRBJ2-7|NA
TGTGCCAGCAGCCAAGCCGACAGCTATTTCTACGAGCAGTACTTC
CASSQADSYFYEQYF
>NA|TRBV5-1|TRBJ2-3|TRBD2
TGCGCCAGCAAAATAACTAGCGGGGGGTCAGATACGCAGTATTTT
CASKITSGGSDTQYF
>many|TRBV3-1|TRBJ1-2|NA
TGTGCCAGCAGCAACACGGGCCCTCGGTCTGGCTACACCTTC
CASSNTGPRSGYTF
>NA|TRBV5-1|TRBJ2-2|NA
TGCGCCAGCGCTGACCCCAACCACACCGGGGAGCTGTTTTTT
CASADPNHTGELFF
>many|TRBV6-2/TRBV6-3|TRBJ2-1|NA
TGTGCCAGCACTGGGCAAGGGGGCTCCTACAATGAGCAGTTCTTC
CASTGQGGSYNEQFF
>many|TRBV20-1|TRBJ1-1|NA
TGCAGTGCTATCACAGGGAGAGAGGTAGCTTTCTTT
CSAITGREVAFF
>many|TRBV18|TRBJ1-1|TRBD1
TGTGCCAGCTCACCGACAGGGACAAACACTGAAGCTTTCTTT
CASSPTGTNTEAFF
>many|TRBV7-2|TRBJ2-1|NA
TGTGCCAGCAGCCCATTGATGGGTCAGCAGTTCTTC
CASSPLMGQQFF